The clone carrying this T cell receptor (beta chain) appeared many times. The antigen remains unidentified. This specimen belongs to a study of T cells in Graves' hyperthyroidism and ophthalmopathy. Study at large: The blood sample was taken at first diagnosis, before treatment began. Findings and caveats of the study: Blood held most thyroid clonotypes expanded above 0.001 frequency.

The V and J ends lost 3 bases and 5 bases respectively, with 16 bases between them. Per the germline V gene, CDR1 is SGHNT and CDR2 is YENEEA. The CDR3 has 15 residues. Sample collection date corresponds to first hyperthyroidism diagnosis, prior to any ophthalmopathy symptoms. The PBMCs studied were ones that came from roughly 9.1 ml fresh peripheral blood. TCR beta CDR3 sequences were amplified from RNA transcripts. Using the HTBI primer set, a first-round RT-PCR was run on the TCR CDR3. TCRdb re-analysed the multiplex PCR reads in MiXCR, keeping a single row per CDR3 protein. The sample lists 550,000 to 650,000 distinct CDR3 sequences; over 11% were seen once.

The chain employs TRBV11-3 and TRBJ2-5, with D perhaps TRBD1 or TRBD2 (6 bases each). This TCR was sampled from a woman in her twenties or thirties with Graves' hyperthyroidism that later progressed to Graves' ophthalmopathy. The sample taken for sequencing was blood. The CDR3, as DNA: TGTGCCAGCAGCTTTCGGGGGCCTGCCGTTGAGACCCAGTACTTC. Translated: CASSFRGPAVETQYF.